The subject of this entry is one T cell receptor beta chain. These data originate in a study of blood T cell repertoires in COVID-19. Study details: Acute and convalescent COVID-19 specimens originated in the United States, Italy and Spain. From T cells, B-cell-depleted T cells, or PBMCs came the material, which was cDNA or gDNA.

How the authors handled the data: Amplification of reference gene primers provided the estimated nucleated cell counts. Here immunoSEQ multiplex PCR was the method, and the copy in TCRdb shows in-frame clones only, minus some. That table gives V, J and clone size, and the DNA gave D and trimming. In the table there are a few hundred thousand clones, 70% to 90% of which are singletons. V dropped 4 bases and J dropped 0 bases, with 10 bases sitting between them. This CDR3 spans 15 amino acids. Germline CDR1 reads MNHEY; CDR2 reads SMNVEV (reference sequence). V is TRBV27 and J is TRBJ2-4; D is perhaps TRBD1 (5 bases). Sequencing was performed on peripheral blood. This receptor was identified in a woman in her 30s who had recovered from COVID-19. The CDR3 DNA is TGTGCCAGCAGTTCTCTACAGGTAGCCAAAAACATTCAGTACTTC. This encodes CASSSLQVAKNIQYF.